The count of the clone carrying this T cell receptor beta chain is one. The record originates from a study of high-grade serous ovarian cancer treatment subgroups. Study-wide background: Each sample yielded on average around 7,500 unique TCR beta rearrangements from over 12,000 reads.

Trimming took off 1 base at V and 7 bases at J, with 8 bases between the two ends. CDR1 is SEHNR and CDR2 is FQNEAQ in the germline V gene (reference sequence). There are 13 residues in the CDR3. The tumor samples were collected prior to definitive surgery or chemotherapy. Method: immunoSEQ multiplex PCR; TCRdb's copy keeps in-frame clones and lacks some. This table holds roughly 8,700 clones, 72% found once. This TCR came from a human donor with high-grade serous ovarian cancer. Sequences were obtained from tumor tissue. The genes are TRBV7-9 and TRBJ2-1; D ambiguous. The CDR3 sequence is CASSLGVTNEQFF. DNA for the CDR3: TGTGCCAGCAGCTTAGGAGTCACTAATGAGCAGTTCTTC. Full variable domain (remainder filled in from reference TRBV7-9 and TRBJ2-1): DTGVSQNPRHKITKRGQNVTFRCDPISEHNRLYWYRQTLGQGPEFLTYFQNEAQLEKSRLLSDRFSAERPKGSFSTLEIQRTEQGDSAMYLCASSLGVTNEQFFGPGTRLTVL.